The TCR beta chain described here comes from a study of T cells in Graves' hyperthyroidism and ophthalmopathy. Study context: Once the initial diagnosis was made, peripheral blood was obtained before any treatment.

This clonotype showed up just a few times. Amplified TCR beta CDR3 regions came from RNA transcripts. The HTBI primer set was used in a first-round RT-PCR of the TCR CDR3. MiXCR was run by TCRdb on the multiplex PCR reads, yielding one entry per CDR3 protein. The table includes fewer than 400,000 distinct CDR3 sequences, about a sixth detected once. Germline CDR1 and CDR2: MNHNS and SASEGT. V was pared by 8 bases and J by 0 bases, with 7 bases of the junction left unmatched. This CDR3 has 15 amino acids. Sample: blood. The V call is TRBV6-1, the J call TRBJ2-3, with 8 bases lining up with TRBD2. The clonotype was recovered from a woman between 18 and 30 years old with Graves' hyperthyroidism that later progressed to Graves' ophthalmopathy. This chain's CDR3 is CASQVPSGSTDTQYF. Written as DNA, the CDR3 is TGTGCCAGCCAAGTCCCTAGCGGGAGCACAGATACGCAGTATTTT.